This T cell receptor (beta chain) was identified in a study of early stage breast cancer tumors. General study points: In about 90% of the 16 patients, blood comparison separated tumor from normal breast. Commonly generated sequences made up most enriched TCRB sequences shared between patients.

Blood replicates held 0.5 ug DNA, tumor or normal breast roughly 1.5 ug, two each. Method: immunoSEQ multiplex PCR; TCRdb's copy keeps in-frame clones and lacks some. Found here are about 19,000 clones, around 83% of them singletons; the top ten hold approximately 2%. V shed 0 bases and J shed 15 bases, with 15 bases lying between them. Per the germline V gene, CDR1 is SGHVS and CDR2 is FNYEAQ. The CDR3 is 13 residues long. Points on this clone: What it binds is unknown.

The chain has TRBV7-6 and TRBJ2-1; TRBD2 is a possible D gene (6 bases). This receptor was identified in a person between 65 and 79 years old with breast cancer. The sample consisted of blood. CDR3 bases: TGTGCCAGCAGCTTAGCGGGGGGTTCCCCCCCGTTCTTC. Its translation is CASSLAGGSPPFF.